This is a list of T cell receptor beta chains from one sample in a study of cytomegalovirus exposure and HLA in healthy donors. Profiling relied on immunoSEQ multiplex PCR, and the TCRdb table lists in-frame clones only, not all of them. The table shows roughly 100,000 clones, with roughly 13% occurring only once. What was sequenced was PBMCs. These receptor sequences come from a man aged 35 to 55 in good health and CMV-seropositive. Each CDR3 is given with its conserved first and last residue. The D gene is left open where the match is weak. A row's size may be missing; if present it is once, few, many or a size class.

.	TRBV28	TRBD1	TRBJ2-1	TGTGCCAGCAGTGGGTTAGGGACAGGGACAAACAATGAGCAGTTCTTC	CASSGLGTGTNNEQFF
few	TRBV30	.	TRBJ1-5	TGTGCCTGGAGTAAGGGAGGGTATAATCAGCCCCAGCATTTT	CAWSKGGYNQPQHF
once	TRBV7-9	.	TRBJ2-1	TGTGCCAGCAGCTCGCCCGCTAGAGATGAGCAGTTCTTC	CASSSPARDEQFF
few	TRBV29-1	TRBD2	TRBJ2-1	TGCAGCGCCCGAGCGCTAGCGGGAGGGCCTAATGAGCAGTTCTTC	CSARALAGGPNEQFF
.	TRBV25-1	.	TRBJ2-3	TGTGCCAGCAGTGACCAATTCGCGGGCTCCACAGATACGCAGTATTTT	CASSDQFAGSTDTQYF
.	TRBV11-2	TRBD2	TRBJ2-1	TGTGCCAGCAGCCACTCTAGCGGCTACAATGAGCAGTTCTTC	CASSHSSGYNEQFF
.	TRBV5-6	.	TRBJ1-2	TGTGCCAGCAGCTTCTCATACCGACGGCAGGGTGACGGCTACACCTTC	CASSFSYRRQGDGYTF
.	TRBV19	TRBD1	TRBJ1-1	TGTGCCAGTTTGGACAGGGAAACTGAAGCTTTCTTT	CASLDRETEAFF
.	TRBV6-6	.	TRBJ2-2	TGTGCCAGCAGTCCGCGGGACAGCGGTATCGGGGAGCTGTTTTTT	CASSPRDSGIGELFF
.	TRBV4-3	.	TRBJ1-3	TGCGCCAGCAGCCAAGATTCGGGGAGCTCTGGAAACACCATATATTTT	CASSQDSGSSGNTIYF
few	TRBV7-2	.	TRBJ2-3	TGTGCCAGCAGCCTTGGAGGGCGGGGAAGCACAGATACGCAGTATTTT	CASSLGGRGSTDTQYF
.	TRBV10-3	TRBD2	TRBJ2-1	TGTGCCATCAGGACTAGCGGGCAGTACAATGAGCAGTTCTTC	CAIRTSGQYNEQFF
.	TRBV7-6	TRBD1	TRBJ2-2	TGTGCCAGCAGCTTGGGGCAGGGGGCCACCGGGGAGCTGTTTTTT	CASSLGQGATGELFF
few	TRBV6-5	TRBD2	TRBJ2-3	TGTGCCAGCAGTTCGGAGGGAGGGGCCGGCGCAGATACGCAGTATTTT	CASSSEGGAGADTQYF
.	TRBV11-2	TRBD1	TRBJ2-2	TGTGCCAGCAGAGCTATCAGGGGGCGAGGCACCGGGGAGCTGTTTTTT	CASRAIRGRGTGELFF
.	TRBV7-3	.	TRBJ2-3	TGTGCCAGCAGCTCTCCCGGTGATACGCAGTATTTT	CASSSPGDTQYF
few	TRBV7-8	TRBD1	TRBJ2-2	TGTGCCAGCAGCCCAGGTGCCGGGACAGGGTACACCGGGGAGCTGTTTTTT	CASSPGAGTGYTGELFF
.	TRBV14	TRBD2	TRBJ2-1	TGTGCCAGCAGCCAAGCCGGCGGGAGGGGCAATGAGCAGTTCTTC	CASSQAGGRGNEQFF
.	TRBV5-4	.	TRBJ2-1	TGTGCCAGCAGCTTTGCAGCGGAGCAGTTCTTC	CASSFAAEQFF
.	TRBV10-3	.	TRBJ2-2	TGTGCCATCAGGGCTGGGAACACCGGGGAGCTGTTTTTT	CAIRAGNTGELFF
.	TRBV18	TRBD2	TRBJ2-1	TGTGCCAGCTCACCAGAGGAAGAGCGGGAGACCTACAATGAGCAGTTCTTC	CASSPEEERETYNEQFF